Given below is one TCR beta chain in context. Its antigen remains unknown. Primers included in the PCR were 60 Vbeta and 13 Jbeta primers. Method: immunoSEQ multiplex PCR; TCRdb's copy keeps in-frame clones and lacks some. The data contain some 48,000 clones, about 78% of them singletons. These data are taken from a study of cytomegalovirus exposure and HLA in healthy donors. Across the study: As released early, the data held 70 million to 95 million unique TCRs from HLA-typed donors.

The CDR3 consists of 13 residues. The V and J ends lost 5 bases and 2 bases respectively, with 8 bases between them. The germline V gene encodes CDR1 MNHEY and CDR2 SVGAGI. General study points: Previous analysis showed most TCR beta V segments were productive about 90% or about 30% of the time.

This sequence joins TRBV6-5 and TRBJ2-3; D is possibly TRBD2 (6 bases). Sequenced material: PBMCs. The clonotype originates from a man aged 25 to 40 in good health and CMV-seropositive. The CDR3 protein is CASSRDFTDTQYF. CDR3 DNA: TGTGCCAGCAGTCGGGACTTCACAGATACGCAGTATTTT.